The source of this TCR beta chain is a study of T cells in Graves' hyperthyroidism and ophthalmopathy (dated by TCRdb to 2018 to 2020). With regard to the full study: Peripheral blood samples were taken at the time of initial diagnosis, prior to any treatment. To identify TCR V-J signatures that set the groups apart, the researchers used a discovery cohort of 100 patients, made up of 40 to 45 with Graves' ophthalmopathy and about 55 with stable Graves' hyperthyroidism. Whether ophthalmopathy could be predicted prospectively was tested in an independent validation cohort made up of fewer than 20 hyperthyroidism patients plus 17 patients who later progressed to ophthalmopathy. The approximately 97 discovery patients were randomly divided into training and test sets at a 7:3 ratio. In addition, the study compared T-cell repertoires in thyroid tissue and in blood from roughly six Graves' hyperthyroidism patients. After blood sampling, hyperthyroidism patients were treated with methimazole at a starting dose of 30 mg daily, and ophthalmopathy patients were treated with high-dose intravenous methylprednisolone. The paper reports TCR Vbeta CDR3 sequencing of approximately 140 peripheral blood samples: around 41 ophthalmopathy, 70 to 85 hyperthyroidism and approximately 17 progressor patients.

In the ophthalmopathy patients, disease was moderately to severely active, with a Clinical Activity Score of 3 or more, a NOSPECS grade of 4 or more, and a duration of less than 3 months. Exclusion was applied to patients with uncontrolled infections, other autoimmune diseases, pregnancy or lactation. Diagnoses were based on clinical symptoms, serum thyroxine and TRAb, thyroid ultrasound and orbital computed tomography. Ficoll-Paque density gradient centrifugation was used to isolate PBMCs from about 9 ml of fresh peripheral blood. Trizol reagent was used to extract total RNA, and RNA quality was then checked on an Agilent 2100 Bioanalyzer. The TCR beta CDR3 regions were amplified from the RNA transcripts. For the first round of RT-PCR on the TCR CDR3, the HTBI primer set was used together with the Qiagen OneStep RT-PCR kit. Libraries were constructed in a second round of multiplex PCR, after which size selection and purification were carried out. The libraries were sequenced on an Illumina HiSeq2000 using paired-end 100 bp reads. In the original analysis: SOAPnuke was used to process the raw data, throwing out any read that contained adapters or uncalled bases, had a mean Phred below 15, or lacked an exact constant-primer or identifier match. COPE v1.2.5 was used to merge high-quality paired reads, and clonotypes were defined as unique nucleotide sequences. MiTCR v1.1 was used to align the clonotypes against IMGT TRBV, TRBD and TRBJ reference segments. The analysis was restricted to V-J combinations with a frequency above 0.0001, which together covered 99.2% of the repertoires. The TCS score was defined as the ratio of F50 (clonal expansion) to E x V (chaos), calculated using BLOSUM62-based TCRdist between CDR3 peptides within each V-J. Welch's t-statistics and random forest reduced around 510 V-J features to 10 to 15, which were used in a naive Bayes classifier (R e1071). TCRdb handled the public reads itself, with Q25 trimming in fastp and clone calling in MiXCR, and kept productive beta chains. Entries are consolidated by CDR3 protein sequence, retaining the most common genes and DNA. These V and J calls are TCRdb output, not the study's own analysis. This sample lists roughly 500,000 distinct CDR3 sequences; 16% were detected once. The ten largest clones represent around 28% of the sample.

This clonotype was picked up a small number of times. Its target antigen remains unknown. Base qualities are not recorded, but no much larger clone differs from it by a single base. What the research found in general, with its limitations: Sample size was not statistically predetermined, and blinding of investigators to group allocation was not performed. A model built on a 13 V-J signature distinguished ophthalmopathy from stable hyperthyroidism, reaching around 87% sensitivity and 81.08% specificity in cross-validation and 80%/75% in testing. In validation, the model predicted progression to ophthalmopathy a median of 6.5 months before onset, with about 64% sensitivity and 72.22% specificity. Most expanded thyroid clonotypes (frequency above 0.001) were also detected in blood, a finding suggesting that blood repertoires may reflect thyroid immune responses.

The TCR originated in a woman in her twenties or thirties with Graves' ophthalmopathy. What was sequenced was blood.

The CDR3 region: CASSLLGTFNEQFF. In nucleotides, the sequence is TGTGCCAGCAGCTTACTTGGGACTTTCAATGAGCAGTTCTTC. Recombination connected TRBV7-2 to TRBJ2-1, with TRBD2 perhaps the D gene, on 6 matching bases. The V end loses 2 bases and the J end loses 6 bases, and a stretch of 11 bases separates them. The germline V gene provides CDR1 SGHTA and CDR2 FQGNSA. Spanning cysteine to phenylalanine, the CDR3 consists of 14 amino acids. The read is trimmed to its CDR3 DNA, 42 bases read in frame from base 1.